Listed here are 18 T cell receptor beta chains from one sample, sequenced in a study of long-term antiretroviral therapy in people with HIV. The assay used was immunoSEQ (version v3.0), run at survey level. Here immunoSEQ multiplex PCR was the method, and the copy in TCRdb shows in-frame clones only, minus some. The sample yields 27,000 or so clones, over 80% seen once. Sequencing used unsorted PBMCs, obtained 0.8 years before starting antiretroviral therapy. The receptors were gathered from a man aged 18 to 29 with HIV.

The chain's CDR3 is CASSAGTGGSEQYF. The CDR3 coding sequence is TGTGCCAGCAGCGCCGGGACAGGGGGCTCCGAGCAGTACTTC. The J gene is TRBJ2-7, the V gene TRBV9, with TRBD1 matching 12 bases. V gave up 3 bases and J gave up 6 bases; unmatched junction bases: 4. Germline V gene lookup returns CDR1 SGDLS and CDR2 YYNGEE. The CDR3 contains 14 residues.

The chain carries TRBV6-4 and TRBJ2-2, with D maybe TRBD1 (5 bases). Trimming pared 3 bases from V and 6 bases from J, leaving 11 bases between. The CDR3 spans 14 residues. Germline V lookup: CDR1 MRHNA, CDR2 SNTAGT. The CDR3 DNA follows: TGTGCCAGCAGTGAGGGCAGGGCCGCCGGGGAGCTGTTTTTT. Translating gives CASSEGRAAGELFF.

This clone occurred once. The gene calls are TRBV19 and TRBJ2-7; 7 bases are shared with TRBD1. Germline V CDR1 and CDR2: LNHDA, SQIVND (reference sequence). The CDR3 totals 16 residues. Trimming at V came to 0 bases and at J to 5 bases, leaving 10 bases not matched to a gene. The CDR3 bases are TGTGCCAGTAGTATAGATCGGGCGGCAGGGGGAGACGAGCAGTACTTC. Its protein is CASSIDRAAGGDEQYF.

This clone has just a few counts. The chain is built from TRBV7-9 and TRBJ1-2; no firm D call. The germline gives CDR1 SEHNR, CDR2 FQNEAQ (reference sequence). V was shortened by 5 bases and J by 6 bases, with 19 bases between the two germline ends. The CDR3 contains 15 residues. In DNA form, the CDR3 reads TGTGCCAGCAGCCCTTACCCAATGAGGCTGCATGGCTACACCTTC. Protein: CASSPYPMRLHGYTF.

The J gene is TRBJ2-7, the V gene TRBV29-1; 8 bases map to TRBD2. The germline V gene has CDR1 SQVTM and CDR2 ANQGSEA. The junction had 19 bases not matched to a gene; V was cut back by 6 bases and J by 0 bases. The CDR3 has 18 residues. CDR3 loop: CSVETAGSGTGNSYEQYF. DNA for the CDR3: TGCAGCGTGGAGACGGCGGGTAGCGGGACGGGCAACTCCTACGAGCAGTACTTC.

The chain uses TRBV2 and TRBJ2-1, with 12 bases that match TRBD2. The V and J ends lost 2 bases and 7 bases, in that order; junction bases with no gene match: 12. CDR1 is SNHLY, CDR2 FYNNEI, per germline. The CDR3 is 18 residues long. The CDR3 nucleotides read TGTGCCAGCAGTGAAAGACTAGCGGGAGAATGGGTACAGAATGAGCAGTTCTTC. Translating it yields CASSERLAGEWVQNEQFF.

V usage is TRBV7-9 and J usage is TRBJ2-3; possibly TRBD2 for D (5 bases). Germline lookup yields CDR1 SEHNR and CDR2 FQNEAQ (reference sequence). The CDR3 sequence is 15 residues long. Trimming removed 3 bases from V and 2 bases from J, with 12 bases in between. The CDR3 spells CASSFNLRDTDTQYF. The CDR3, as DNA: TGTGCCAGCAGCTTTAACCTACGGGACACAGATACGCAGTATTTT.

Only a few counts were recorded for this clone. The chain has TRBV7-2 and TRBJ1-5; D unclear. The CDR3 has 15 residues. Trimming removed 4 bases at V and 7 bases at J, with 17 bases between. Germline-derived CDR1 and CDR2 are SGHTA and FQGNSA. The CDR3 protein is CASSWGGLPLQPQHF. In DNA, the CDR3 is TGTGCCAGCAGCTGGGGAGGTTTGCCACTGCAGCCCCAGCATTTT.

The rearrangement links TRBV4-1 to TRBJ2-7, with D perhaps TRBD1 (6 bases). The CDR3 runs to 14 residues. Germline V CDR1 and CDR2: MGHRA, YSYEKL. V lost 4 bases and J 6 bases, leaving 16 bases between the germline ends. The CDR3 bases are TGCGCCAGCAGCCCCAACAGGGCGAGCTCCGAGCAGTACTTC. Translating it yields CASSPNRASSEQYF.

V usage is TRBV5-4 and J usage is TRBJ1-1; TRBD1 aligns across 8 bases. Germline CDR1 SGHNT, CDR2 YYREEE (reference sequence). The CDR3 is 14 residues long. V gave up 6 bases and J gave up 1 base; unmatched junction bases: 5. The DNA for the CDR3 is TGTGCCAGCACCTGGGGACAGGCGAACACTGAAGCTTTCTTT. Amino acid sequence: CASTWGQANTEAFF.

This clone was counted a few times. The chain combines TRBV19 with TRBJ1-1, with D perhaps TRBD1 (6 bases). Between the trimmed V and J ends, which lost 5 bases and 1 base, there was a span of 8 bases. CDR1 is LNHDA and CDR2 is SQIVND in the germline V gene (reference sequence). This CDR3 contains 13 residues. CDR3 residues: CASSWTENTEAFF. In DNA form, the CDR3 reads TGTGCCAGTAGTTGGACAGAGAACACTGAAGCTTTCTTT.

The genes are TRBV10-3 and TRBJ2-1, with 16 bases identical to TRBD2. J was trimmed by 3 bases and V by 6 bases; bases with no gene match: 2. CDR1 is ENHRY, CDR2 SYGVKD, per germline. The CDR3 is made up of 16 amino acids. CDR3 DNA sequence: TGTGCCATCAGGGGGACTAGCGGGAGGGACTACAATGAGCAGTTCTTC. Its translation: CAIRGTSGRDYNEQFF.

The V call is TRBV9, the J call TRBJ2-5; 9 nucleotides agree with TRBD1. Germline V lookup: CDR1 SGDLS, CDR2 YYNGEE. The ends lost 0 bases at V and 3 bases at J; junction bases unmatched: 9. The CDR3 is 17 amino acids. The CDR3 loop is CASSVGGLDRGKETQYF. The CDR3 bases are TGTGCCAGCAGCGTAGGGGGGCTGGACAGGGGTAAAGAGACCCAGTACTTC.

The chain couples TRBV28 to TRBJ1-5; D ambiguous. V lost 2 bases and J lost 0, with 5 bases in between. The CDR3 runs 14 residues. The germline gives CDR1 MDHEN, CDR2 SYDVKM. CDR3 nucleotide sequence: TGTGCCAGCAGTTTAAACCTTAGCAATCAGCCCCAGCATTTT. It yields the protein CASSLNLSNQPQHF.

The CDR3 region has the DNA TGTGCCAGCAGTCCGATGGATTCGAGCTCCTACGAGCAGTACTTC. This translates into CASSPMDSSSYEQYF. The chain has TRBV28 and TRBJ2-7; D remains ambiguous. CDR3 length: 15 amino acids. Germline lookup yields CDR1 MDHEN and CDR2 SYDVKM. V gave up 5 bases and J gave up 0 bases, with 14 bases separating them.

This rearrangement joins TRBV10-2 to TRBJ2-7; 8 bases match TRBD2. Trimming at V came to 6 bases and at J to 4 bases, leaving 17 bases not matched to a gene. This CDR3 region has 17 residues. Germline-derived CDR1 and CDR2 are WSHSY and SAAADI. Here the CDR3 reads CASSPLGLAPYRYEQYF. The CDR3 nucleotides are TGCGCCAGCAGCCCATTAGGACTAGCCCCTTATAGGTACGAGCAGTACTTC.

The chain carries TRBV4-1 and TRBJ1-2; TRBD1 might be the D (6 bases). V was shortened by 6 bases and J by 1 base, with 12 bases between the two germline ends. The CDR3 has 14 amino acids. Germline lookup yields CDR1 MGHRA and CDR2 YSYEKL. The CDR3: CASSQRGDNYGYTF. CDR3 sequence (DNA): TGCGCCAGCAGTCAAAGGGGGGATAACTATGGCTACACCTTC.

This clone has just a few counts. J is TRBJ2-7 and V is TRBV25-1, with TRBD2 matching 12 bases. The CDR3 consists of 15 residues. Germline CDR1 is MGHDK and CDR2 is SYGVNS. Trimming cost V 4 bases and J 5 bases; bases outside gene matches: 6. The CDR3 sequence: CASSGTSGAFHEQYF. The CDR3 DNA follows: TGTGCCAGCAGTGGGACTAGCGGGGCTTTCCACGAGCAGTACTTC.